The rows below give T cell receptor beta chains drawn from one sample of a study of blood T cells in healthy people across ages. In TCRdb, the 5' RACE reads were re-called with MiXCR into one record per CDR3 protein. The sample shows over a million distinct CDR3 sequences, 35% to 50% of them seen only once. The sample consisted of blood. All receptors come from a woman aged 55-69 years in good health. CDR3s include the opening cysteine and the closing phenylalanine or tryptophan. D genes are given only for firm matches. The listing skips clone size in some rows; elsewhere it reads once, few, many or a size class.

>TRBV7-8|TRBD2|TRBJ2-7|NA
TGTGCCAGCAGCTTAGGTGTGATGGGACTAGTCTACAATGAGCAGTACTTC
CASSLGVMGLVYNEQYF
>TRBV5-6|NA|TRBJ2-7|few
TGTGCCAGCAGCTTGGGAGCGGCGAGCTCCTACGAGCAGTACTTC
CASSLGAASSYEQYF
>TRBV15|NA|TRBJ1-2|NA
TGTGCCACCAGCAGCGCCAAAACAGGGTGGGGCTACACCTTC
CATSSAKTGWGYTF
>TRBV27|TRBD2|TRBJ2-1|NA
TGTGCCAGCAGTTTTCCTAGCGGGAGCGGTGAGCAGTTCTTC
CASSFPSGSGEQFF
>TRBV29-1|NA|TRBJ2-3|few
TGCAGCGTGTGCCCTTTTAAGGGGCGAACAGATACGCAGTATTTT
CSVCPFKGRTDTQYF
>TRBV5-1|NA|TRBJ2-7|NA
TGCGCCAGCAGCGCGAGCGGGCTCTCCTACGAGCAGTACTTC
CASSASGLSYEQYF
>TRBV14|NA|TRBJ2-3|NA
TGTGCCAGCAGCCAAGACCGTTTCGAACGTCGGGTTATAGAGGATACGCAGTATTTT
CASSQDRFERRVIEDTQYF
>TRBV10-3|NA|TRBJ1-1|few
TGTGCCATCAGTGAGAGGAAATGGACTGAAGCTTTCTTT
CAISERKWTEAFF
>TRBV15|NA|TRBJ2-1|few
TGTGCCACCAGCAGGATGGGAGACGAGCAGTTCTTC
CATSRMGDEQFF
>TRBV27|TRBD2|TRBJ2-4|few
TGTGCCAGCAGTTTAACTCCAAGCGGGAGGAACGCCAAAAACATTCAGTACTTC
CASSLTPSGRNAKNIQYF
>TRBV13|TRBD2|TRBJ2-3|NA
TGTGCCACCGGTAGCGGGAGACGTCCAGATACGCAGTATTTT
CATGSGRRPDTQYF
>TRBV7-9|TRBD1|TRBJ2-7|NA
TGTGCCAGCAGCCCAAGGACAGGGGGCCTTAGCTCCTACGAGCAGTACTTC
CASSPRTGGLSSYEQYF
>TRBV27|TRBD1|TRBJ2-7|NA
TGTGCCAGCATCGGGGACAGCTCCTACGAGCAGTACTTC
CASIGDSSYEQYF
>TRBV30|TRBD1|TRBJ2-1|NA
TGTGCCTGGAGTGTCACAGGGGTAGGGCACAATGAGCAGTTCTTC
CAWSVTGVGHNEQFF
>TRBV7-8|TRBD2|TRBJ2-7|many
TGTGCCAGCAGCCCTAGCGGGAGACGCGGCGAGCAGTACTTC
CASSPSGRRGEQYF
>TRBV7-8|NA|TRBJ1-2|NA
TGTGCCAGCAGCTTAGGAGAGGGTGGCTACACCTTC
CASSLGEGGYTF
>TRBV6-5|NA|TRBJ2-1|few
TGTGCCAGCAGTTACTCGGGTCCAACGGGAGTATATACTGAGCAGTTCTTC
CASSYSGPTGVYTEQFF
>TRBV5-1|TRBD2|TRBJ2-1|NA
TGCGCCAGCAGCCTGGGACTAGGATCCATAGGTGAGCAGTTCTTC
CASSLGLGSIGEQFF
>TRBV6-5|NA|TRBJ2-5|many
TGTGCCAGCAGTTATATGGGGACCCAGTACTTC
CASSYMGTQYF
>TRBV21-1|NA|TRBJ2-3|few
TGTGCCAGCAGCATCCCCGTGGACAGATTCACAGATACGCAGTATTTT
CASSIPVDRFTDTQYF
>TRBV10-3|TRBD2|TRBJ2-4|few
TGTGCCATCGGGGGATTAGCGGGAGGGACAGAAACGCAGTACTTC
CAIGGLAGGTETQYF
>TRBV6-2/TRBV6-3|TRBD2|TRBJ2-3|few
TGTGCCAGCAGTTACCGGGCTAGCGGTAAGGATACGCAGTATTTT
CASSYRASGKDTQYF
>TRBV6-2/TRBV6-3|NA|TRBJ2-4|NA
TGTGCCAGCAGGGTTCGCGGCGGGGAAAACATTCAGTACTTC
CASRVRGGENIQYF
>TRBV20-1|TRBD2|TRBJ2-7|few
TGCAGTGCTGGACTAGCGGGAACGATTTACGAGCAGTACTTC
CSAGLAGTIYEQYF
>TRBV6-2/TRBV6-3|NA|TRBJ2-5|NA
TGTGCCAGCAGTTACTCGATCAGGGCAGAGACCCAGTACTTC
CASSYSIRAETQYF
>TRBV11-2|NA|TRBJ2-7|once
TGTGCCAGCAGCCCGGCGGCCTCCTCCTACGAGCAGTACTTC
CASSPAASSYEQYF
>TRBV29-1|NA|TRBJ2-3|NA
TGCAGCGTTGGGGATAGCACAGATACGCAGTATTTT
CSVGDSTDTQYF
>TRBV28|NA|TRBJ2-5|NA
TGTGCCAGCAGAACGATAGGGCAAGAGACCCAGTACTTC
CASRTIGQETQYF
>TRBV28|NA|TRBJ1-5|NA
TGTGCCAGCAGTTTATGGGCCTCCAATCAGCCCCAGCATTTT
CASSLWASNQPQHF
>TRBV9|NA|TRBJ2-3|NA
TGTGCCAGCAGCGTGGACGGTGCAGATACGCAGTATTTT
CASSVDGADTQYF
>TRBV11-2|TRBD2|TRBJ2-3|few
TGTGCCAGCAGCTTAGAGGGACTAGCGGGATGGCGCTCAGATACGCAGTATTTT
CASSLEGLAGWRSDTQYF
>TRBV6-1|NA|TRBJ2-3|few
TGTGCCAGCATCAGTCGGCGGGTTCCCATCACAGATACGCAGTATTTT
CASISRRVPITDTQYF
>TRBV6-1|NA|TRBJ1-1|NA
TGTGCCAGCAGTGAAAATATCGGGATCATGAACACTGAAGCTTTCTTT
CASSENIGIMNTEAFF
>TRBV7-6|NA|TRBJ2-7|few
TGTGCCAGCAGTACACGACCGACTTACGAGCAGTACTTC
CASSTRPTYEQYF
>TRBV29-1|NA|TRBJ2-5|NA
TGCAGCGTTAGACTCCCTCATGGGACCCAGTACTTC
CSVRLPHGTQYF
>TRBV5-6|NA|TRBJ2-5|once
TGTGCCAGCAGCTTAGAAAGGGTTCAGACCCAGTACTTC
CASSLERVQTQYF
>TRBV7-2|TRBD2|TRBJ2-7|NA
TGTGCCAGCAGCCCGATTGGTACTAGCGCACTACCCAGCTCCTACGAGCAGTACTTC
CASSPIGTSALPSSYEQYF
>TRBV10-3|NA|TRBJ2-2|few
TGTGCCATCAGTGAGTCGGGCAGATTGGGCACTGGGGAGCTGTTTTTT
CAISESGRLGTGELFF
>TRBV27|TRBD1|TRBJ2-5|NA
TGTGCCAGCAGTCCGGGACAGAGGTACCAAGAGACCCAGTACTTC
CASSPGQRYQETQYF
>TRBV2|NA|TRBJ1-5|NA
TGTGCCAGCAGTGCAATTTCCCGAGGGGTGAGCAATCAGCCCCAGCATTTT
CASSAISRGVSNQPQHF
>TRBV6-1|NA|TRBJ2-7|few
TGTGCCAGCAGTGATTTGTTTTCCTACGAGCAGTACTTC
CASSDLFSYEQYF
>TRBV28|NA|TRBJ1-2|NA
TGTGCCAGCAGTCCCCCCCGGTCTCCCCAGTATGGCTACACCTTC
CASSPPRSPQYGYTF
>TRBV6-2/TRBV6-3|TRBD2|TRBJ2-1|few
TGTGCCAGCAGTGCCCTTACTAGCGGGAGGAGGGGTGAGCAGTTCTTC
CASSALTSGRRGEQFF
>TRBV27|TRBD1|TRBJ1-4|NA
TGTGCCAGCAGTTCCCACTTTGACAGGGGCGACGCAACTAATGAAAAACTGTTTTTT
CASSSHFDRGDATNEKLFF
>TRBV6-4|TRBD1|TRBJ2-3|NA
TGTGCCAGCAGTGACTTACCGGGACAGGGGTCAGATACGCAGTATTTT
CASSDLPGQGSDTQYF
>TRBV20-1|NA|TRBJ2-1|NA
TGCAGTGCGACGGGGGACAATGAGCAGTTCTTC
CSATGDNEQFF
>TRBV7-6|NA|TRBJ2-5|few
TGTGCCAGCAGCTTAGACCCGGGCCCCTCGGAGACCCAGTACTTC
CASSLDPGPSETQYF
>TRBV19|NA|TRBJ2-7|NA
TGTGCCAGTAGTTTCGCGGGCCGGAGCTCCTACGAGCAGTACTTC
CASSFAGRSSYEQYF
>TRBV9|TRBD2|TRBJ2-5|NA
TGTGCCAGCAGCGCTTTCACGGGACTAGCGGGAGAGACCCAGTACTTC
CASSAFTGLAGETQYF
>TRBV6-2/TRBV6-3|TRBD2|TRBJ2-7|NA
TGTGCCAGCGTCAGGCTAGCGGGCTACGAGCAGTACTTC
CASVRLAGYEQYF